The 24 T cell receptor beta chains listed next were all sequenced from one sample in a study of vaccination effects on CD4 cells after COVID-19 (dated by TCRdb to 2021 to 2024). In the ViraFEST assay, PBMC were stimulated with viral peptide pools, and TCR sequencing was then used to find antigen-specific CD4+ T cell clonotypes based on their expansion. After 10 days of culture, CD4+ T cells were isolated with the EasySep CD4+ T cell isolation kit. Each participant received two doses of an mRNA SARS-CoV-2 vaccine, either BNT162b2 or mRNA-1273. Receptor amplification or capture employed the immunoSEQ multiplex PCR assay. This immuneACCESS table, as held by TCRdb, lists in-frame sequences with V and J called but not all clones. Of the missing ones, under half trace to an unresolved V gene in checked studies; the others have no known cause. The sample records about 69,000 clones, just under 75% of which are singletons. The biggest ten clones account for roughly 1.6% of the sample.

These receptors have no identified antigens. This material consisted of CD4+ T cells from PBMCs cultured with HCoV-229E spike peptides, taken after COVID-19 vaccination. The sample's cell subset or site label, decoded: HCoV-229E spike overlapping peptide pool stimulation. The receptors derive from a human donor who received a COVID-19 vaccine.

V gene TRBV27 combines with J gene TRBJ1-2; D not resolved. V lost 6 bases and J 0 bases, leaving 11 bases between the germline ends. CDR3 length: 14 amino acids. CDR1 is MNHEY and CDR2 is SMNVEV in the germline V gene (reference sequence). The CDR3 loop is CASRRIDSNYGYTF. CDR3 sequence (DNA): TGTGCCAGCAGACGGATAGATTCTAACTATGGCTACACCTTC.

The DNA of the CDR3 is TGTGCCAGCAGCGTAGTAGGACAGGGGGGGGCAACCAATACGCAGTATTTT. Its translation is CASSVVGQGGATNTQYF. This chain links TRBV9 with TRBJ2-3, with 10 bases identical to TRBD1. CDR3 length equals 17 residues. Germline CDR1 is SGDLS and CDR2 is YYNGEE. V lost 0 bases and J lost 7; bases outside the gene matches: 11.

The gene calls are TRBV6-5 and TRBJ1-2; TRBD1 is a possible D gene (5 bases). This CDR3 region has 15 residues. Per the germline V gene, CDR1 is MNHEY and CDR2 is SVGAGI. The V gene lost 6 bases and the J gene lost 3 bases, with 17 bases spanning the gap. CDR3 protein: CASSGDSAHYYGYTF. In nucleotides, the CDR3 is TGTGCCAGCAGCGGGGACTCAGCACATTACTATGGCTACACCTTC.

V is TRBV20-1 and J is TRBJ1-6; 7 nucleotides line up with TRBD1. This CDR3 has 11 residues. CDR1 is DFQATT and CDR2 is SNEGSKA in the germline V gene (reference sequence). V dropped 3 bases and J dropped 14; count of bases not matched to a gene: 4. The CDR3 sequence: CSARTGFTLHF. For the CDR3, the DNA is TGCAGTGCTAGGACAGGGTTTACCCTCCACTTT.

The gene calls are TRBV10-3 and TRBJ1-6, with 7 bases fitting TRBD1. Germline V gives CDR1 ENHRY, CDR2 SYGVKD. V shed 10 bases, J shed 5 bases, and the junction held 5 bases outside the gene matches. The CDR3 covers 13 residues. CDR3 nucleotide sequence: TGTGCCACGAACAGGGGAAATAATTCACCCCTCCACTTT. Its translation is CATNRGNNSPLHF.

The chain uses TRBV16 and TRBJ1-1, with D hard to call. In germline, CDR1 is KGHSY, CDR2 FQNENV. This CDR3 is 14 amino acids long. Trimming stripped 1 base from V and 0 bases from J, with 6 bases between. The CDR3 DNA is TGTGCCAGCAGCCAATGGAGGGTGAACACTGAAGCTTTCTTT. Residues: CASSQWRVNTEAFF.

This chain connects TRBV24-1 to TRBJ2-1; D gene unclear. The CDR3 contains 13 residues. CDR1 is KGHDR and CDR2 is SFDVKD in the germline V gene. The germline V and J ends were trimmed by 7 bases and 1 base, with 7 bases remaining between them. The CDR3 bases are TGTGCCACCAGGGACCGTTCCTACAATGAGCAGTTCTTC. This sequence encodes CATRDRSYNEQFF.

The CDR3 region has the DNA TGTGCCAGCAGTTTTCCCGGGGGCGACAACACCGGGGAGCTGTTTTTT. Translating gives CASSFPGGDNTGELFF. The rearrangement uses TRBV6-6 and TRBJ2-2, with D perhaps given as TRBD1 or TRBD2 (6 bases each). Trimming removed 4 bases from V and 2 bases from J, with 14 bases in between. The germline gives CDR1 MNHNY, CDR2 SVGAGI (reference sequence). This CDR3 has 16 residues.

The CDR3 protein is CASSRPAFDRGPGRAKNIQYF. DNA of the CDR3: TGTGCCAGCAGCCGACCCGCCTTTGACAGGGGTCCCGGTCGTGCCAAAAACATTCAGTACTTC. The chain recombines TRBV6-6 with TRBJ2-4; 8 bases map to TRBD1. The CDR3 totals 21 residues. The J segment lost 1 base and the V segment lost 6 bases, leaving 23 bases of the junction unmatched. Per the germline V gene, CDR1 is MNHNY and CDR2 is SVGAGI (reference sequence).

The rearrangement uses TRBV12-3 or TRBV12-4 and TRBJ1-1; D not certain. The CDR3 contains 13 residues. The V gene lost 3 bases and the J gene lost 1 base, with 6 bases spanning the gap. The DNA for the CDR3 is TGTGCCAGCAGTTTTTTCACGAACACTGAAGCTTTCTTT. It yields the protein CASSFFTNTEAFF.

This clone turned up a few times. The chain combines TRBV5-1 with TRBJ1-2; TRBD1 matches at 8 bases. J was trimmed by 2 bases and V by 4 bases; bases with no gene match: 7. Germline V gives CDR1 SGHRS, CDR2 YFSETQ. The length of the CDR3 is 15 residues. The DNA for the CDR3 is TGCGCCAGCAGCCCCCGACAGGGGCGGAACTATGGCTACACCTTC. Amino acids: CASSPRQGRNYGYTF. The variable domain in full, completed from reference TRBV5-1 and TRBJ1-2, reads KAGVTQTPRYLIKTRGQQVTLSCSPISGHRSVSWYQQTPGQGLQFLFEYFSETQRNKGNFPGRFSGRQFSNSRSEMNVSTLELGDSALYLCASSPRQGRNYGYTFGSGTRLTVV.

This chain uses TRBV24-1 with TRBJ2-2; 7 nucleotides agree with TRBD2. CDR1 and CDR2 from the germline V gene are KGHDR and SFDVKD. This CDR3 comprises 15 residues. Trimming took 11 bases from V and 4 from J; bases not matched to a gene: 12. CDR3 DNA sequence: TGTGCCAATCAGCTAGGGGAGGGAGGCACCGGGGAGCTGTTTTTT. Its translation: CANQLGEGGTGELFF.

The CDR3 loop is CASSPRLAGITDTQYF. In DNA form, the CDR3 reads TGTGCCAGCTCACCACGACTAGCGGGGATCACAGATACGCAGTATTTT. The chain carries TRBV18 and TRBJ2-3, with 11 bases identical to TRBD2. V was clipped by 1 base and J by 2 bases; unmatched bases: 2. This CDR3 has 16 residues. The germline gives CDR1 KGHSH, CDR2 LQKENI.

The chain uses TRBV3-1 (or the pseudogene TRBV3-2) and TRBJ2-3; D gene unclear. V was cut by 2 bases and J by 2 bases, with 11 bases left in between. This CDR3 has 15 residues. Per germline, CDR1 LGHDT and CDR2 YNNKEL (reference sequence). CDR3 sequence: CASSQMLTNTDTQYF. Here the CDR3 DNA reads TGTGCCAGCAGCCAAATGCTGACAAACACAGATACGCAGTATTTT.

This clone has a single count. The rearrangement uses TRBV7-2 and TRBJ2-3; 9 bases are a match to TRBD2. Germline values: CDR1 SGHTA, CDR2 FQGNSA. V was clipped by 6 bases and J by 3 bases; unmatched bases: 7. The CDR3 is 15 residues long. The CDR3 here is CASRKQAGGTDTQYF. In nucleotides, the CDR3 is TGTGCCAGCAGAAAACAAGCGGGGGGTACAGATACGCAGTATTTT.

This clone was counted a few times. The gene calls are TRBV7-9 and TRBJ2-3; D gene unclear. Trimming took 3 bases from V and 2 from J, leaving 9 bases between them. CDR3 length equals 14 residues. Germline V gene lookup returns CDR1 SEHNR and CDR2 FQNEAQ (reference sequence). CDR3 region: CASSFPSVTDTQYF. DNA of the CDR3: TGTGCCAGCAGCTTCCCGAGCGTCACAGATACGCAGTATTTT.

The chain is built from TRBV4-3 and TRBJ1-1; no reliable D call. In germline, CDR1 is LGHNA, CDR2 YSLEER. With 6 bases removed from V and 0 bases from J, the gap between germline ends came to 17 bases. There are 16 residues in the CDR3. For the CDR3, the DNA is TGCGCCAGCAGTCTCTACCGTCAGATAATGAACACTGAAGCTTTCTTT. It codes for CASSLYRQIMNTEAFF.

The gene calls are TRBV18 and TRBJ2-1; unclear D gene. Trimming took off 6 bases at V and 2 bases at J, with 14 bases between the two ends. Germline CDR1 reads KGHSH; CDR2 reads LQKENI. The CDR3 totals 15 residues. CDR3 in amino acids: CASSLLSAAYNEQFF. The CDR3 DNA sequence: TGTGCCAGCTCCCTTCTGTCGGCGGCCTACAATGAGCAGTTCTTC.

This clone was picked up one time. V usage is TRBV6-6 and J usage is TRBJ1-6; D possibly corresponds to TRBD1 (5 bases). The germline CDR1 and CDR2 sequences are MNHNY and SVGAGI (reference sequence). With 4 bases removed from V and 7 bases from J, the gap between germline ends came to 11 bases. The CDR3 length is 14 residues. The chain's CDR3 is CASSFLTENSPLHF. DNA for the CDR3: TGTGCCAGCAGTTTCCTGACAGAAAATTCACCCCTCCACTTT.

The rearrangement links TRBV18 to TRBJ2-5; 7 bases match TRBD2. The CDR3 is made up of 12 amino acids. J lost 2 bases, V lost 8 bases, and 2 bases had no gene match. CDR1 and CDR2 from the germline V gene are KGHSH and LQKENI. The DNA of the CDR3 is TGTGCCAGCAATAGCGGGCAAGAGACCCAGTACTTC. Its protein is CASNSGQETQYF.

V usage is TRBV20-1 and J usage is TRBJ2-7; D is unresolved. The CDR3 is 11 residues long. V was trimmed by 5 bases and J by 12 bases, leaving 17 bases between them. CDR1 DFQATT and CDR2 SNEGSKA come from the germline V gene (reference sequence). Here the CDR3 reads CSARAGPITYV. CDR3 coding DNA: TGCAGTGCTCGGGCCGGGCCTATAACGTACGTC.

The rearrangement links TRBV24-1 to TRBJ1-2; perhaps TRBD1 as D (5 bases). Germline V gene data show CDR1 as KGHDR and CDR2 as SFDVKD. The CDR3 is 13 residues long. V lost 4 bases, J lost 3 bases, and 8 bases lay in between. This chain's CDR3 is CATSDGAYYGYTF. CDR3 DNA: TGTGCCACCAGTGACGGGGCTTACTATGGCTACACCTTC.

The chain uses TRBV29-1 and TRBJ2-6; D remains unclear. Germline V gene lookup returns CDR1 SQVTM and CDR2 ANQGSEA. V was clipped by 5 bases and J by 4 bases, with 12 bases between them. The CDR3 contains 14 residues. The CDR3 here is CSVKEQSGANVLTF. CDR3 in DNA: TGCAGCGTTAAGGAACAGTCCGGGGCCAACGTCCTGACTTTC. The entire variable domain, with the rest obtained from reference TRBV29-1 and TRBJ2-6, is as follows: SAVISQKPSRDICQRGTSLTIQCQVDSQVTMMFWYRQQPGQSLTLIATANQGSEATYESGFVIDKFPISRPNLTFSTLTVSNMSPEDSSIYLCSVKEQSGANVLTFGAGSRLTVL.

This chain uses TRBV24-1 with TRBJ2-3; no reliable D call. Trimming removed 9 bases at V and 0 bases at J, with 12 bases between. Germline CDR1 KGHDR, CDR2 SFDVKD. CDR3 length equals 14 residues. Here the CDR3 reads CATHSASSTDTQYF. The CDR3 DNA reads as TGTGCCACCCACTCGGCCAGTAGCACAGATACGCAGTATTTT.